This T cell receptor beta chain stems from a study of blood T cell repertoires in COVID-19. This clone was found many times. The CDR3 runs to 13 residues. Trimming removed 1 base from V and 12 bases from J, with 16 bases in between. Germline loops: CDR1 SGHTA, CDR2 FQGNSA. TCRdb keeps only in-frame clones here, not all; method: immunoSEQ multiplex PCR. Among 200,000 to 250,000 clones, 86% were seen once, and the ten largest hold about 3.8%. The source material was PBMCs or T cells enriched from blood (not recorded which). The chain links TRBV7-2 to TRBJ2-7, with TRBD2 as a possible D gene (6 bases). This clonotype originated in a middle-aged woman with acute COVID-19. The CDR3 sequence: CASSLDGRAEGYF. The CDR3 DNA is TGTGCCAGCAGCTTAGATGGTCGGGCGGAGGGGTACTTC.